Listed below are T cell receptor beta chains from one sample, sequenced in a study of cytomegalovirus exposure and HLA in healthy donors. TCRdb keeps only in-frame clones here, not all; method: immunoSEQ multiplex PCR. Of 150,000 to 200,000 clones in the sample, 70% were seen once. The specimen sequenced was PBMCs. The receptor set was obtained from a man younger than 35 in good health and CMV-seropositive. Each CDR3 is given with its conserved first and last residue. The D gene is left open where the match is weak. Expanded clones get a size class; other rows say once, few or many, or leave the size out.

clone size	D gene	V gene	J gene	CDR3 DNA	CDR3 protein
.	TRBD2	TRBV5-4	TRBJ2-1	TGTGCCAACAGCTTGGTTTCTCCGTACGAGCGGGAGGTCCGTATCGGGCAGTTCTTC	CANSLVSPYEREVRIGQFF
.	.	TRBV19	TRBJ2-3	TGTGCCAGTAGTTCCCAGGGCGGCACAGATACGCAGTATTTT	CASSSQGGTDTQYF
once	TRBD1	TRBV30	TRBJ2-1	TGTGCCTGGAGTGTTGGGGCAGGGGGCAAGGATGAGCAGTTCTTC	CAWSVGAGGKDEQFF
.	.	TRBV4-1	TRBJ2-2	TGCGCCAGCAGCGGGGGGAAAATCACCGGGGAGCTGTTTTTT	CASSGGKITGELFF
.	.	TRBV10-3	TRBJ1-2	TGTGCCATCAGTGAGTCCAGGGAATACTATGGCTACACCTTC	CAISESREYYGYTF
.	.	TRBV6-6	TRBJ1-6	TGTGCCAGCAGTTGGGGCCCCTCCTATAATTCACCCCTCCACTTT	CASSWGPSYNSPLHF
.	TRBD1	TRBV27	TRBJ1-5	TGTGCCAGCAGCTACGGACAGGCAGGTCAGCCCCAGCATTTT	CASSYGQAGQPQHF
.	.	TRBV14	TRBJ2-5	TGTGCCAGTGTGCAGGCAGTCGGAGAGACCCAGTACTTC	CASVQAVGETQYF
.	TRBD1	TRBV11-3	TRBJ1-2	TGTGCCAGCAGCTTAGTTGCCTGGGGACAGGGTAACTATGGCTACACCTTC	CASSLVAWGQGNYGYTF
.	.	TRBV5-1	TRBJ2-3	TGCGCCAGCAGCTTGGAAGCAGGGCTGTCGGATACGCAGTATTTT	CASSLEAGLSDTQYF
.	.	TRBV7-2	TRBJ2-1	TGTGCCAGCAGCTTAGAGGATTTGCGGGATTACGAGCAGTTCTTC	CASSLEDLRDYEQFF
once	.	TRBV7-9	TRBJ1-4	TGTGCCAGCAGCTTAAGCGGTGCAGGTAATGAAAAACTGTTTTTT	CASSLSGAGNEKLFF
.	TRBD2	TRBV19	TRBJ2-2	TGTGCCAGTAGTTACCCTAGCGGGAGTCGGGCCGGGGAGCTGTTTTTT	CASSYPSGSRAGELFF
.	TRBD2	TRBV28	TRBJ2-3	TGTGCCAGCACCCCCCGGGGGGAAGGAGCAGATACGCAGTATTTT	CASTPRGEGADTQYF
.	TRBD2	TRBV2	TRBJ2-1	TGTGCCAGCACTCCAGCGGGGGGTAGCTCCTACAATGAGCAGTTCTTC	CASTPAGGSSYNEQFF
.	.	TRBV12-5	TRBJ1-1	TGTGCTAGTGGTTTGGTACAAGGGGTTAGGGATTTCTTT	CASGLVQGVRDFF
.	.	TRBV7-3	TRBJ1-5	TGTGCCAGCACCTTCACTAGCAGGATAAGATATAGCAATCAGCCCCAGCATTTT	CASTFTSRIRYSNQPQHF